The present entry profiles one T cell receptor (beta chain) with its context. This clonotype was counted ten times or more. Its antigen target is currently unknown. There are no base qualities to consult, and no much larger clone falls within one base. The sample belongs to a study of read filtering for tumor transcriptome and immune sequencing (dated by TCRdb to about 2020). Regarding the study in general: The cohort was composed of 17 to 20 male and 14 female patients, with a mean age of about 68 years and an age range of roughly 40 to 80. By revised international staging, 8 or 9 patients were R-ISS I, about 17 were R-ISS II and more than five were R-ISS III. After DNase treatment, whole-transcriptome libraries were prepared with the TruSeq RNA Access Library Prep Kit. TCR-region mapped reads per sample ranged from about 4.05 to 11 million with IR-seq versus only roughly 85 to 1273 with RNA-seq. The study compared TCR repertoires from targeted immune repertoire sequencing and bulk whole-transcriptome sequencing run on the same bone marrow samples. As a main aim, a read-filtering strategy for immune repertoire data was addressed, with the specific question being whether clonotypes supported by a single read should be removed.

The full study reports these points: Single-read clonotypes made up roughly 80% of clonotypes but only approximately 4% of total reads in IR-seq, compared with approximately 70% of clonotypes and 35% to 55% of reads in RNA-seq. Clonotypes were captured by IR-seq at much higher depth and more reliably than by RNA-seq, and smaller IR-seq throughput was sufficient for identification of most shared clonotypes. The correlation between IR-seq and RNA-seq shared clonotype proportions rose when single-read clonotypes were removed. The sorted CD138-negative fraction was not purified T cells but a mixed bone marrow immune population.

Bone marrow was sampled from every patient at the time of active disease. Ficoll-Hypaque density gradient centrifugation was used to isolate bone marrow mononuclear cells. Myeloma plasma cells were removed and CD138-negative cells were collected by negative selection after labeling with CD138 magnetic microbeads on a MACS separator. Flow cytometry on an Attune NxT with CD138 antibodies was used to check the purity of the isolated cells. TRIzol reagent was used to extract total RNA, and a NanoDrop spectrophotometer was used to quantify the extracted RNA. Paired RNA-seq and IR-seq were performed on the CD138-negative bone marrow sample of each patient. Starting from approximately 400 ng RNA, TCR libraries were constructed with the Immunoverse kit using molecular barcoded adaptors that cover the alpha/delta and beta/gamma chains. The same RNA used for transcriptome sequencing was used for TCR library preparation. Sequencing of TCR libraries was carried out on an Illumina HiSeq 4000 with 2 x 150 cycles. As for how the authors treated the data: With MiXCR, TCR reads were aligned to human V, D, J and C references and assembled into CDR3 clonotypes, with quality filtering and error correction included. The tcR package in R was used to analyze clonotype counts and gene usage diversity. Raw mapping reads were checked after the RNA-seq reads had been mapped by STAR aligner version 2.5.3a onto the human GRCh37 genome. IR-seq fastq files were randomly downsampled with Seqtk 1.3 to test the effect of sequencing depth on detected clonotypes. TCRdb cleaned the public reads at Q25 with fastp, built clones with MiXCR and kept in-frame beta chains. Every CDR3 protein is listed once, alongside the most common genes and DNA of its rows. These V and J calls derive from TCRdb rather than the authors' analysis. In all, the sample holds approximately 62,000 distinct CDR3 sequences, and around 19% of those were seen once. The top ten hold 11% of the sample.

Taken from the germline V gene, the CDR1 and CDR2 loops are MNHNS and SASEGT. From the cysteine up to the phenylalanine, the CDR3 has a length of 14 residues. Only CDR3 DNA remains: 42 bases, in frame from the first base. The germline V and J ends show losses of 1 base and 6 bases respectively, and no gene match explains 3 bases of the junction. The sequenced material came from a population of CD138-negative cells sorted from bone marrow. The intended sense of this specimen's cell subset or site label: bone marrow mononuclear cells depleted of CD138+ plasma/myeloma cells by negative magnetic selection. The sequence joins TRBV6-1 to TRBJ2-1; 7 central bases correspond to TRBD1. This clonotype was sampled from a donor at least 40 years old with multiple myeloma. Here the CDR3 is given as CASSEGGDSNEQFF. The nucleotides are TGTGCCAGCAGTGAAGGAGGGGACAGCAATGAGCAGTTCTTC.